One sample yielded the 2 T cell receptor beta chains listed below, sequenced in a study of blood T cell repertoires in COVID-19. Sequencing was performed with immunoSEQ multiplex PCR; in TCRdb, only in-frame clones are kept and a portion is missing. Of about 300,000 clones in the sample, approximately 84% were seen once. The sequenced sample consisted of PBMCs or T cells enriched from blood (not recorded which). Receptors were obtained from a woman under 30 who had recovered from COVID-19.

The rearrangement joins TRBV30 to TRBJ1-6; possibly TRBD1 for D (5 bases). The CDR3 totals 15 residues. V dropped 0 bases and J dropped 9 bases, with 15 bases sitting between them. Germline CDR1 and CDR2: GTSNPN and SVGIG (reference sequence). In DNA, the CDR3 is TGTGCCTGGAGTGTAATGTCAGGGATAGCTTCACCCCTCCACTTT. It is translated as CAWSVMSGIASPLHF.

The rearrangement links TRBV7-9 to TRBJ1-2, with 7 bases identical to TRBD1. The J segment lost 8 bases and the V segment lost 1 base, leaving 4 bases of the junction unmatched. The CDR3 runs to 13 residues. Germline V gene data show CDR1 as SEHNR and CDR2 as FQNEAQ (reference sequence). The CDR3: CASSLGDRAGYTF. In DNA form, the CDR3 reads TGTGCCAGCAGCTTAGGAGACAGGGCCGGCTACACCTTC. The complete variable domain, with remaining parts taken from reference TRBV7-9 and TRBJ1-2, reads DTGVSQNPRHKITKRGQNVTFRCDPISEHNRLYWYRQTLGQGPEFLTYFQNEAQLEKSRLLSDRFSAERPKGSFSTLEIQRTEQGDSAMYLCASSLGDRAGYTFGSGTRLTVV.